This T cell receptor (beta chain) appears in the sequencing data of a study of CD8+CD57+ T cells in acquired aplastic anemia. TCR beta VDJ and CDR3 profiling used genomic DNA as template. TCRdb reanalysed the reads using MiXCR and keeps one entry per CDR3 protein. Of roughly 61,000 distinct CDR3 sequences in the sample, 55% to 70% were seen once. Findings of the study overall: The same twenty-nine CD8+ CDR3 sequences occurred in patients and in controls. Statistical testing detected no significant gap in CD8+ Simpson's diversity between patients and controls.

V was pared by 4 bases and J by 3 bases, with 10 bases between. The germline V gene has CDR1 SQVTM and CDR2 ANQGSEA. The CDR3 length is 12 residues. Patients picked for sequencing had shown CD8+CD57+ cell expansion detected by flow cytometry. Blood sampling was performed on the patients, and none of them had received therapy by then. By share, this clonotype ranks as medium-sized (0.01 to 0.1%). The antigen is not known. Sequencing was carried out using sorted CD4+, CD8+, or CD8+CD57+ T cells (not recorded which) from PBMCs. This TCR derives from a human donor with aplastic anemia. The gene calls are TRBV29-1 and TRBJ2-7; the D gene is possibly TRBD1 (5 bases). This CDR3 reads CSVVDRGYEQYF. CDR3 nucleotide sequence: TGCAGCGTTGTCGACAGAGGCTACGAGCAGTACTTC.